These T cell receptor beta chains were read from a single sample in a study of T-cell memory formation after mild COVID-19. TCRdb processed the 5' RACE reads anew with MiXCR; each CDR3 protein has one entry. This sample has over 12,000 distinct CDR3 sequences, with about 20% found just once. Source material: PBMCs or a T cell subset sorted from them (not recorded which). The receptors were gathered from an adult woman who had mild COVID-19 (a few samples of this study predate the infection). Cell type and time point are not known. Each CDR3 is given with its conserved first and last residue. The D gene is left open where the match is weak. Part of the rows lack a size; the others show once, few, many or a class for expanded clones.

D	V	J	size	DNA	CDR3
NA	TRBV20-1	TRBJ2-7	medium-sized	TGCAGTGCTAGGGATTACAGGGTTCACGCCTACGAGCAGTACTTC	CSARDYRVHAYEQYF
TRBD2	TRBV29-1	TRBJ2-1	many	TGCAGCGTTCTAGCGGAAGTAAGCTCCTACAATGAGCAGTTCTTC	CSVLAEVSSYNEQFF
NA	TRBV19	TRBJ1-5	many	TGTGCCAGTAGTATCCTAACACGCAATCAGCCCCAGCATTTT	CASSILTRNQPQHF
NA	TRBV6-5	TRBJ2-7	NA	TGTGCCAGCAGTTATGGGTCCGTTTTCGAGCAGTACTTC	CASSYGSVFEQYF
TRBD2	TRBV5-5	TRBJ2-1	many	TGTGCCAGCAGCTTCCTAGCGGGGGACTACAATGAGCAGTTCTTC	CASSFLAGDYNEQFF
NA	TRBV5-1	TRBJ2-1	many	TGCGCCAGCAGCTTGTGGGTTCTGGATGAGCAGTTCTTC	CASSLWVLDEQFF
TRBD2	TRBV7-2	TRBJ2-7	many	TGTGCCAGCAGCTTAGCCGGGAGGCTTACCTACGAGCAGTACTTC	CASSLAGRLTYEQYF
TRBD2	TRBV9	TRBJ2-2	many	TGTGCCAGCAGCGTTCACTGGACTAGCGGGGCGAACACCGGGGAGCTGTTTTTT	CASSVHWTSGANTGELFF
NA	TRBV20-1	TRBJ2-7	many	TGCAGTGCTAGAGATGGCGGGGTGGGGGAGCAGTACTTC	CSARDGGVGEQYF
NA	TRBV12-3/TRBV12-4	TRBJ2-2	many	TGTGCCAGCAGTTTAAAGGACACCGGGGAGCTGTTTTTT	CASSLKDTGELFF
NA	TRBV29-1	TRBJ2-7	many	TGCAGCGTTGAGGCGACAGGTTCGGCGTTCTACGAGCAGTACTTC	CSVEATGSAFYEQYF
TRBD1	TRBV4-1	TRBJ1-4	many	TGCGCCAGCAGCCTCCGGCAGGGGGGTGAAAAACTGTTTTTT	CASSLRQGGEKLFF
TRBD2	TRBV4-2	TRBJ2-3	NA	TGTGCCAGCAGCCAACTGAGCGGGGGGCCATCCGATACGCAGTATTTT	CASSQLSGGPSDTQYF
NA	TRBV3-1	TRBJ2-7	many	TGTGCCAGCAGCTACGGACAGCTATACGAGCAGTACTTC	CASSYGQLYEQYF
NA	TRBV29-1	TRBJ1-2	many	TGCAGCGTTGAAGATTGGGGGGCGGCCTATGGCTACACCTTC	CSVEDWGAAYGYTF
TRBD2	TRBV10-3	TRBJ2-3	many	TGTGCCATCAATCCGGGGGGGATTGTAACAGATACGCAGTATTTT	CAINPGGIVTDTQYF
NA	TRBV20-1	TRBJ2-7	many	TGCAGTGCTAGAACCGAAAGTCCCTACGAGCAGTACTTC	CSARTESPYEQYF
NA	TRBV14	TRBJ2-2	many	TGTGCCAGCAGGCCTATGGGCACCGGGGAGCTGTTTTTT	CASRPMGTGELFF
NA	TRBV20-1	TRBJ1-1	many	TGCAGTGCTAGTTACCAGGGGATGGAAGCTTTCTTT	CSASYQGMEAFF
TRBD2	TRBV25-1	TRBJ2-1	many	TGTGCCAGCAGTGGCCGTTTCGGGAGGAGCTCCTACAATGAGCAGTTCTTC	CASSGRFGRSSYNEQFF
NA	TRBV7-2	TRBJ1-5	many	TGTGCCAGCAGCCGAGGTCTCAATAGCAATCAGCCCCAGCATTTT	CASSRGLNSNQPQHF
NA	TRBV4-1	TRBJ2-3	many	TGCGCCAGCAGCCTGGCACAGGTCATCACAGATACGCAGTATTTT	CASSLAQVITDTQYF
NA	TRBV5-1	TRBJ2-4	many	TGCGCCAGCAGCGGGAGCACAGAGAACGGCAGGAACATTCAGTACTTC	CASSGSTENGRNIQYF
NA	TRBV5-1	TRBJ1-1	many	TGCGCCAGCAGCCCTCCCTCAGTGAACACTGAAGCTTTCTTT	CASSPPSVNTEAFF
NA	TRBV6-5	TRBJ2-5	many	TGTGCCAGCAGTTACGCGGGTTCTGTGCCCCAGTACTTC	CASSYAGSVPQYF
NA	TRBV5-1	TRBJ2-5	many	TGCGCCAGCAGCTTGGACCTCCGAGAGACCCAGTACTTC	CASSLDLRETQYF
NA	TRBV7-2	TRBJ2-7	many	TGTGCCAGCAGCCCCGCCGTGGGGTCGAGAATCTACGAGCAGTACTTC	CASSPAVGSRIYEQYF
TRBD1	TRBV29-1	TRBJ2-1	many	TGCAGCGTTGGCGGGACAGGGGTAGGCAATGAGCAGTTCTTC	CSVGGTGVGNEQFF
NA	TRBV12-3/TRBV12-4	TRBJ2-3	many	TGTGCCAGCAGTTTAGCTGGGCTAGTCCGGGGTACGCAGTATTTT	CASSLAGLVRGTQYF
NA	TRBV14	TRBJ2-7	many	TGTGCCAGCAGCCAAGTAAGCTACGAGCAGTACTTC	CASSQVSYEQYF